One and the same sample provided the 29 T cell receptor beta chains below, sequenced in a study of T-cell reconstitution after alpha-beta-depleted transplantation in children. Unique molecular identifiers were built into the TCRbeta library. One entry per CDR3 protein results from TCRdb running MiXCR on the PCR reads. The table includes some 200,000 distinct CDR3 sequences, more than 7.5% detected once. The sequenced sample was PBMCs from the stem cell graft donor, obtained from the stem cell graft. The receptors shown here come from a human donor who donated a stem cell graft to a child with SCID.

The table lists this clonotype with a few counts. The rearrangement links TRBV28 to TRBJ1-5, with D perhaps matching TRBD1 (6 bases). V shed 5 bases and J shed 0 bases, with 23 bases lying between them. Per germline, CDR1 MDHEN and CDR2 SYDVKM. The CDR3 consists of 19 residues. This CDR3 is CASSTRDTHKQYSNQPQHF. CDR3 in DNA: TGTGCCAGCAGTACCCGGGACACGCACAAGCAATATAGCAATCAGCCCCAGCATTTT.

This clonotype has a count of ten or more. The V call is TRBV7-2, the J call TRBJ1-5; D remains ambiguous. V dropped 5 bases and J dropped 0 bases, with 8 bases sitting between them. From germline, CDR1 is SGHTA and CDR2 FQGNSA. This CDR3 has 14 amino acids. CDR3 nucleotide sequence: TGTGCCAGCAGCCCCTATTATAGCAATCAGCCCCAGCATTTT. This gives the protein CASSPYYSNQPQHF.

There are many counts of this clonotype. The chain couples TRBV24-1 to TRBJ2-2; a weak D match, TRBD2 (6 bases). Between the trimmed V and J ends, which lost 2 bases and 2 bases, there was a span of 8 bases. In germline, CDR1 is KGHDR, CDR2 SFDVKD. The CDR3 spans 15 residues. The CDR3 DNA follows: TGTGCCACCAGTGATTCCGGGACTAACACCGGGGAGCTGTTTTTT. This translates into CATSDSGTNTGELFF.

This clonotype occurred many times. This sequence joins TRBV5-1 and TRBJ1-3; D call uncertain. The CDR3 sequence is 15 residues long. The V end lost 0 bases, the J end lost 0 bases, and 7 bases lay between the germline ends. Germline CDR1 SGHRS, CDR2 YFSETQ. CDR3 region: CASSLAVGSGNTIYF. The CDR3 region has the DNA TGCGCCAGCAGCTTGGCCGTCGGCTCTGGAAACACCATATATTTT.

At least ten counts were recorded for this clonotype. The genes are TRBV6-2 or TRBV6-3 and TRBJ2-5; D may be TRBD2 (5 bases). The CDR3 extends over 14 amino acids. With 4 bases removed from V and 0 bases from J, the gap between germline ends came to 9 bases. Germline V gene sequence: CDR1 MNHEY, CDR2 SVGEGT. The CDR3 bases are TGTGCCAGCAGTTCCCTAGCTTACCAAGAGACCCAGTACTTC. Protein sequence: CASSSLAYQETQYF.

This clonotype was detected ten times or more. The chain couples TRBV15 to TRBJ2-5; 10 bases fit TRBD2. This CDR3 has 16 residues. Germline lookup yields CDR1 LNHNV and CDR2 YYDKDF (reference sequence). V gave up 5 bases and J gave up 5 bases; unmatched junction bases: 11. This CDR3 reads CATSWSGTSGAETQYF. CDR3 bases: TGTGCCACCAGCTGGAGCGGTACTAGCGGGGCGGAGACCCAGTACTTC. Using reference TRBV15 and TRBJ2-5 for the parts outside the CDR3, the full variable domain is DAMVIQNPRYQVTQFGKPVTLSCSQTLNHNVMYWYQQKSSQAPKLLFHYYDKDFNNEADTPDNFQSRRPNTSFCFLDIRSPGLGDTAMYLCATSWSGTSGAETQYFGPGTRLLVL.

The chain joins TRBV5-1 to TRBJ1-1; tentatively, D is TRBD1 (6 bases). The CDR3 is 17 residues long. V lost 1 base and J 3 bases, leaving 19 bases between the germline ends. Germline V lookup: CDR1 SGHRS, CDR2 YFSETQ. In nucleotides, the CDR3 is TGCGCCAGCAGCTTGTCGCAGGGGAGATCGGGTGACACTGAAGCTTTCTTT. This translates into CASSLSQGRSGDTEAFF.

This clonotype showed up many times. This chain uses TRBV5-5 with TRBJ1-2, with 8 bases aligning to TRBD1. V lost 4 bases, J lost 8 bases, and 7 bases stayed unmatched. Germline V gene data show CDR1 as SGHKS and CDR2 as YYEKEE (reference sequence). The CDR3 consists of 13 residues. DNA for the CDR3: TGTGCCAGCAGCCTGGGACAGGCGGGGGGCTACACCTTC. Its protein product is CASSLGQAGGYTF.

The table lists this clonotype with many counts. The V gene is TRBV5-1, the J gene TRBJ2-3, with TRBD1 matching 7 bases. Losses at the gene ends were 2 bases for V and 1 base for J; bases not matched to a gene: 1. The CDR3 has 14 amino acids. Germline V CDR1 and CDR2: SGHRS, YFSETQ. The CDR3 DNA reads as TGCGCCAGCAGCTTAGGGACAGGCACAGATACGCAGTATTTT. Protein: CASSLGTGTDTQYF.

In this sample, this clonotype turned up many times. This sequence joins TRBV12-3 or TRBV12-4 and TRBJ2-4; unclear D gene. This CDR3 comprises 14 residues. V lost 3 bases and J lost 8, with 14 bases in between. The CDR3 region is CASSLGNKVYIQYF. The CDR3 nucleotides are TGTGCCAGCAGTTTGGGTAATAAAGTCTACATTCAGTACTTC.

This clonotype was counted ten times or more. V and J are TRBV7-9 and TRBJ1-2, with 9 bases that match TRBD1. V gave up 0 bases and J gave up 6 bases; unmatched junction bases: 5. CDR1 is SEHNR and CDR2 is FQNEAQ in the germline V gene (reference sequence). This CDR3 has 15 amino acids. CDR3 region: CASSLAGTGWNGYTF. The DNA of the CDR3 is TGTGCCAGCAGCTTAGCCGGGACAGGGTGGAATGGCTACACCTTC.

This clonotype was seen ten or more times. The chain combines TRBV20-1 with TRBJ2-5; 8 bases map to TRBD2. Germline CDR1 and CDR2: DFQATT and SNEGSKA (reference sequence). V lost 5 bases, J lost 5 bases, and 10 bases stayed unmatched. The CDR3 extends over 14 amino acids. The CDR3 reads CSAPPTGGRETQYF. The CDR3 coding sequence is TGCAGTGCTCCCCCGACGGGCGGGAGGGAGACCCAGTACTTC.

This clonotype showed up many times. The V gene is TRBV12-3 or TRBV12-4, the J gene TRBJ1-2; 8 bases map to TRBD1. The length of the CDR3 is 14 residues. The junction had 9 bases not matched to a gene; V was cut back by 4 bases and J by 8 bases. The CDR3 reads CASSSPDRGGGYTF. The CDR3 bases are TGTGCCAGCAGTTCCCCTGACAGGGGAGGAGGCTACACCTTC.

Many counts were recorded for this clonotype. The chain has TRBV5-1 and TRBJ2-3; D ambiguous. The CDR3 consists of 15 residues. Germline V gene lookup returns CDR1 SGHRS and CDR2 YFSETQ. V dropped 3 bases and J dropped 6 bases, with 17 bases sitting between them. The CDR3 reads CASSSGPQAGDTQYF. The CDR3 coding sequence is TGCGCCAGCAGCTCCGGTCCCCAGGCCGGCGATACGCAGTATTTT.

This clonotype was recorded at least ten times. The chain recombines TRBV29-1 with TRBJ2-1; D unresolved. V was clipped by 6 bases and J by 8 bases, with 14 bases between them. Per germline, CDR1 SQVTM and CDR2 ANQGSEA. The CDR3 consists of 12 residues. CDR3: CSVGSSRDEQFF. For the CDR3, the DNA is TGCAGCGTGGGATCATCCCGGGATGAGCAGTTCTTC.

This clonotype was detected ten times or more. V is TRBV20-1 and J is TRBJ1-6, with D unresolved. Germline V gene lookup returns CDR1 DFQATT and CDR2 SNEGSKA (reference sequence). The V end was cut by 0 bases, the J end by 9 bases, with 12 bases between. The CDR3 has 14 amino acids. In DNA form, the CDR3 reads TGCAGTGCTAGAGATGGGTACGCAGGTTCACCCCTCCACTTT. Its protein product is CSARDGYAGSPLHF.

At least ten counts were recorded for this clonotype. V and J are TRBV2 and TRBJ1-1; unclear D gene. V lost 2 bases, J lost 5 bases, and 6 bases lay in between. Germline lookup yields CDR1 SNHLY and CDR2 FYNNEI. This CDR3 is built from 12 residues. DNA of the CDR3: TGTGCCAGCAGTGAAAGTTTTACTGAAGCTTTCTTT. Its protein product is CASSESFTEAFF.

The chain uses TRBV2 and TRBJ2-1; 8 bases map to TRBD1. Germline-derived CDR1 and CDR2 are SNHLY and FYNNEI. The length of the CDR3 is 15 residues. The J segment lost 5 bases and the V segment lost 4 bases, leaving 7 bases of the junction unmatched. This CDR3 reads CASSVRGQDNNEQFF. The CDR3 nucleotides read TGTGCCAGCAGTGTCAGGGGACAGGACAACAATGAGCAGTTCTTC.

The sample holds many counts of this clonotype. The CDR3 is CASSYQYEQYF. The DNA for the CDR3 is TGTGCCAGCAGTTACCAGTACGAGCAGTACTTC. The chain is built from TRBV6-2 or TRBV6-3 and TRBJ2-7; the D is unclear. V lost 2 bases to trimming and J lost 4 bases, with 3 bases between them. This CDR3 region has 11 residues. The germline V gene encodes CDR1 MNHEY and CDR2 SVGEGT.

This clonotype was recorded at least ten times. This chain joins TRBV9 and TRBJ2-1, with D unclear. There are 13 residues in the CDR3. Germline values: CDR1 SGDLS, CDR2 YYNGEE. V was pared by 0 bases and J by 2 bases, with 3 bases between. The CDR3 loop is CASSVAAYNEQFF. The CDR3 DNA follows: TGTGCCAGCAGCGTAGCGGCCTACAATGAGCAGTTCTTC.

The chain is built from TRBV3-1 and TRBJ2-5; TRBD2 matches 15 bases. CDR1 and CDR2 from the germline V gene are LGHDT and YNNKEL (reference sequence). The CDR3 has 18 residues. V shed 10 bases and J 3 bases; nucleotides not matched to a gene: 15. Here the CDR3 reads CAICLRGLAGGLKETQYF. The CDR3 region has the DNA TGTGCCATCTGTTTGAGGGGACTAGCGGGGGGCTTAAAAGAGACCCAGTACTTC.

The rearrangement joins TRBV5-5 to TRBJ1-3; D gene uncertain. The V end was cut by 6 bases, the J end by 3 bases, with 16 bases between. The germline gives CDR1 SGHKS, CDR2 YYEKEE (reference sequence). The CDR3 is 15 residues long. CDR3 DNA sequence: TGTGCCAGCACCGCCGGCGGCCGGTATGGAAACACCATATATTTT. This translates into CASTAGGRYGNTIYF. The whole variable domain, filled in from reference TRBV5-5 and TRBJ1-3, reads DAGVTQSPTHLIKTRGQQVTLRCSPISGHKSVSWYQQVLGQGPQFIFQYYEKEERGRGNFPDRFSARQFPNYSSELNVNALLLGDSALYLCASTAGGRYGNTIYFGEGSWLTVV.

The table lists this clonotype with many counts. The chain is built from TRBV29-1 and TRBJ2-3; 10 bases are shared with TRBD1. V lost 1 base and J lost 6; bases outside the gene matches: 10. The CDR3 has 16 amino acids. Germline loops: CDR1 SQVTM, CDR2 ANQGSEA. The CDR3 DNA reads as TGCAGCGTTGAAGGTTTACCGGGACAGGGGCGGGATACGCAGTATTTT. It codes for CSVEGLPGQGRDTQYF.

This sequence joins TRBV20-1 and TRBJ1-1, with 7 bases identical to TRBD1. This CDR3 spans 14 amino acids. Germline V gene sequence: CDR1 DFQATT, CDR2 SNEGSKA (reference sequence). The J segment lost 0 bases and the V segment lost 5 bases, leaving 6 bases of the junction unmatched. The CDR3 DNA sequence: TGCAGTGCTTCCAAGACAGGGCTGAACACTGAAGCTTTCTTT. It translates to CSASKTGLNTEAFF.

Of note for this clonotype: This may be a read error, as it is one base from a much larger clone. The chain recombines TRBV10-2 with TRBJ2-7; 9 bases are a match to TRBD2. Germline V lookup: CDR1 WSHSY, CDR2 SAAADI. The CDR3 contains 13 residues. For the CDR3, the DNA is TGCGCCAGCACTAGCGGGGCTTCCTACAAGCAGTACTTC. Translated, it gives CASTSGASYKQYF.

This clonotype was picked up many times. The V gene is TRBV9, the J gene TRBJ1-3, with D possibly matching TRBD1 (6 bases). Per germline, CDR1 SGDLS and CDR2 YYNGEE. The V gene lost 3 bases and the J gene lost 6 bases, with 13 bases spanning the gap. This CDR3 has 14 amino acids. Here the CDR3 reads CASSGTGLENTIYF. In DNA, the CDR3 is TGTGCCAGCAGCGGAACAGGGTTGGAAAACACCATATATTTT.

This clonotype came up many times. The V and J genes are TRBV20-1 and TRBJ1-2; D is unclear. Germline CDR1 and CDR2: DFQATT and SNEGSKA (reference sequence). The CDR3 has 11 residues. V dropped 6 bases and J dropped 0 bases, with 5 bases sitting between them. The CDR3 nucleotides are TGCAGTGCCGGGGCTAACTATGGCTACACCTTC. Translating it yields CSAGANYGYTF.

This clonotype was counted ten times or more. This chain joins TRBV7-2 and TRBJ1-1; the D gene is possibly TRBD1 (6 bases). The CDR3 extends over 13 amino acids. Trimming stripped 2 bases from V and 5 bases from J, with 9 bases between. CDR1 SGHTA and CDR2 FQGNSA come from the germline V gene. The CDR3 protein is CASSLTGKTEAFF. The CDR3 coding sequence is TGTGCCAGCAGCTTAACAGGGAAAACTGAAGCTTTCTTT.

This clonotype was observed many times. V and J are TRBV2 and TRBJ2-4; the D gene could be TRBD1 or TRBD2 (5 bases each). This CDR3 is built from 16 residues. V was cut by 6 bases and J by 4 bases, with 19 bases left in between. Germline lookup yields CDR1 SNHLY and CDR2 FYNNEI. CDR3 residues: CASSPRGAAMKNIQYF. CDR3 nucleotide sequence: TGTGCCAGCAGCCCACGAGGGGCAGCGATGAAAAACATTCAGTACTTC.